One and the same sample provided the 13 T cell receptor beta chains below, sequenced in a study of blood T cell repertoires in COVID-19. Assay: immunoSEQ multiplex PCR; the TCRdb copy retains only in-frame clones and omits some. The sample records fewer than 50,000 clones, roughly 84% being singletons. Material for sequencing was peripheral blood. The receptors derive from a woman of 80 years or more with acute or convalescent COVID-19.

The rearrangement joins TRBV29-1 to TRBJ1-2, with 11 bases fitting TRBD1. The CDR3 is 15 amino acids. Per the germline V gene, CDR1 is SQVTM and CDR2 is ANQGSEA. J gave up 4 bases and V 6 bases, and 10 bases lay outside the gene matches. The CDR3 spells CSVGTGGTSVYGYTF. Written as DNA, the CDR3 is TGCAGCGTCGGGACAGGGGGGACCTCGGTCTATGGCTACACCTTC. Full variable domain (missing parts from reference TRBV29-1 and TRBJ1-2): SAVISQKPSRDICQRGTSLTIQCQVDSQVTMMFWYRQQPGQSLTLIATANQGSEATYESGFVIDKFPISRPNLTFSTLTVSNMSPEDSSIYLCSVGTGGTSVYGYTFGSGTRLTVV.

The chain couples TRBV5-1 to TRBJ2-6, with 12 bases matching TRBD1. J was trimmed by 2 bases and V by 7 bases; bases with no gene match: 7. From germline, CDR1 is SGHRS and CDR2 YFSETQ. The CDR3 runs to 17 residues. The CDR3 spells CASAGDRGPTGANVLTF. CDR3 bases: TGCGCCAGCGCGGGGGACAGGGGGCCAACTGGGGCCAACGTCCTGACTTTC.

This chain joins TRBV5-6 and TRBJ2-5, with a tentative D call TRBD1 (5 bases). Germline loops: CDR1 SGHDT, CDR2 YYEEEE. With 6 bases removed from V and 1 base from J, the gap between germline ends came to 10 bases. The CDR3 extends over 13 amino acids. CDR3 coding DNA: TGTGCCAGCAAGGAGACAGTCCAAGAGACCCAGTACTTC. Translated: CASKETVQETQYF.

This clone was found once. The chain joins TRBV18 to TRBJ2-3; the D is unclear. The CDR3 length is 12 residues. V gave up 3 bases and J gave up 4 bases, with 5 bases separating them. Germline V gene sequence: CDR1 KGHSH, CDR2 LQKENI. The CDR3 DNA is TGTGCCAGCTCACCGGGCGCAGATACGCAGTATTTT. Translation: CASSPGADTQYF.

This chain connects TRBV5-4 to TRBJ1-6; 8 bases line up with TRBD1. The junction had 5 bases not matched to a gene; V was cut back by 0 bases and J by 9 bases. The CDR3 extends over 15 amino acids. The germline CDR1 and CDR2 sequences are SGHNT and YYREEE (reference sequence). CDR3 sequence: CASSLGQGAGSPLHF. The DNA of the CDR3 is TGTGCCAGCAGCTTGGGGCAGGGGGCCGGTTCACCCCTCCACTTT.

The chain uses TRBV5-4 and TRBJ1-2, with D perhaps TRBD1 (6 bases). The CDR3 consists of 16 residues. The V end was cut by 1 base, the J end by 7 bases, with 20 bases between. Germline V lookup: CDR1 SGHNT, CDR2 YYREEE (reference sequence). In nucleotides, the CDR3 is TGTGCCAGCAGCTTGTATCGGGGGGCGCTGACTCGTGGCTACACCTTC. Amino acids: CASSLYRGALTRGYTF.

The rearrangement links TRBV3-1 (or the pseudogene TRBV3-2) to TRBJ1-2, with TRBD1 matching 7 bases. Looked up from germline, CDR1 is LGHDT and CDR2 is YNNKEL (reference sequence). J was trimmed by 8 bases and V by 1 base; bases with no gene match: 7. This CDR3 is 14 amino acids long. CDR3 loop: CASSQAQGVGGYTF. The DNA for the CDR3 is TGTGCCAGCAGCCAAGCTCAGGGGGTCGGGGGCTACACCTTC.

The V and J genes are TRBV6-1 and TRBJ1-6; TRBD1 matches at 11 bases. Germline CDR1 reads MNHNS; CDR2 reads SASEGT. V shed 1 base and J 10 bases; nucleotides not matched to a gene: 12. The CDR3 has 18 amino acids. The CDR3 here is CASSEGHTGTGGSSPLHF. CDR3 nucleotides: TGTGCCAGCAGTGAAGGTCATACCGGGACAGGGGGTTCCTCACCCCTCCACTTT.

This clone was counted a single time. J is TRBJ2-7 and V is TRBV2; D is ambiguous. The V end lost 3 bases, the J end lost 0 bases, and 12 bases lay between the germline ends. Germline V gene lookup returns CDR1 SNHLY and CDR2 FYNNEI. The length of the CDR3 is 15 residues. The CDR3 sequence: CASSENQIFSYEQYF. DNA for the CDR3: TGTGCCAGCAGTGAGAATCAGATCTTCTCCTACGAGCAGTACTTC.

The V gene is TRBV5-5, the J gene TRBJ1-4; 7 bases line up with TRBD1. J lost 8 bases, V lost 3 bases, and 10 bases had no gene match. The CDR3 covers 15 residues. Germline lookup yields CDR1 SGHKS and CDR2 YYEKEE (reference sequence). The CDR3 DNA sequence: TGTGCCAGCAGCTCAAGGACAGGCCAAAGGGAAAAACTGTTTTTT. Its protein is CASSSRTGQREKLFF.

This chain links TRBV15 with TRBJ1-2; 7 bases line up with TRBD1. This CDR3 has 15 residues. Germline assignment: CDR1 LNHNV and CDR2 YYDKDF (reference sequence). V lost 0 bases to trimming and J lost 5 bases; unmatched junction nucleotides: 6. CDR3 sequence: CATSRDEGAGYGYTF. CDR3 sequence (DNA): TGTGCCACCAGCAGAGACGAGGGGGCGGGATATGGCTACACCTTC.

This chain uses TRBV19 with TRBJ2-7; 9 bases map to TRBD2. Germline V lookup: CDR1 LNHDA, CDR2 SQIVND (reference sequence). Trimming cost V 6 bases and J 0 bases; bases outside gene matches: 6. This CDR3 has 15 amino acids. DNA of the CDR3: TGTGCCAGTAGACGGGGAGCGGGAGGCTCCTACGAGCAGTACTTC. It translates to CASRRGAGGSYEQYF. Full variable domain (remainder filled in from reference TRBV19 and TRBJ2-7): DGGITQSPKYLFRKEGQNVTLSCEQNLNHDAMYWYRQDPGQGLRLIYYSQIVNDFQKGDIAEGYSVSREKKESFPLTVTSAQKNPTAFYLCASRRGAGGSYEQYFGPGTRLTVT.

This clone was counted once. The V gene is TRBV5-6, the J gene TRBJ1-2; D not certain. Germline V gives CDR1 SGHDT, CDR2 YYEEEE. This CDR3 has 12 amino acids. The V end was cut by 0 bases, the J end by 7 bases, with 7 bases between. The CDR3 DNA reads TGTGCCAGCAGCTTGGTAGAAATTGGCTACACCTTC. This translates into CASSLVEIGYTF.